Listed below are T cell receptor beta chains from one sample, sequenced in a study of cytomegalovirus exposure and HLA in healthy donors. Measured with immunoSEQ multiplex PCR; TCRdb has only the in-frame clones, and not every one. Of fewer than 200,000 clones listed, 72% are singletons. Sequenced input: PBMCs. The source of these receptors is a human donor in good health. The CDR3 runs from the conserved cysteine through the conserved F or W. The D gene is left open where the match is weak. Some rows mark clone size as missing; the rest say once, few, many or name a class of expanded clone.

- | - | TRBJ2-5 | TRBV27 | CASRTSQTQETQYF | TGTGCCAGCAGGACTAGTCAAACTCAAGAGACCCAGTACTTC
- | - | TRBJ1-2 | TRBV4-1 | CASSQGQGMYGYTF | TGCGCCAGCAGCCAGGGGCAGGGAATGTATGGCTACACCTTC
TRBD1 | - | TRBJ2-3 | TRBV5-1 | CASSSKDRGGNTQYF | TGCGCCAGCAGCTCCAAGGACAGGGGAGGGAATACGCAGTATTTT
- | - | TRBJ2-5 | TRBV5-4 | CASSLVGSRETQYF | TGTGCCAGCAGCTTGGTCGGCAGCAGGGAGACCCAGTACTTC
TRBD2 | - | TRBJ2-1 | TRBV9 | CASSAGSGGVYNEQFF | TGTGCCAGCAGCGCGGGGTCGGGGGGAGTTTACAATGAGCAGTTCTTC
- | few | TRBJ2-7 | TRBV14 | CASSQVPSGRYEQYF | TGTGCCAGCAGCCAAGTTCCCTCTGGGCGCTACGAGCAGTACTTC
TRBD2 | - | TRBJ2-1 | TRBV10-2 | CASRGTSGGNEQFF | TGCGCCAGCAGGGGGACTAGCGGGGGGAATGAGCAGTTCTTC
TRBD1 | many | TRBJ1-5 | TRBV27 | CASSDRDYQPQHF | TGTGCCAGCAGTGACAGGGACTATCAGCCCCAGCATTTT
TRBD1 | - | TRBJ1-5 | TRBV27 | CASSGQGPYSNQPQHF | TGTGCCAGCAGTGGACAGGGCCCCTATAGCAATCAGCCCCAGCATTTT
TRBD1 | few | TRBJ2-7 | TRBV14 | CASSQGYRGPYEQYF | TGTGCCAGCAGCCAAGGGTACAGGGGGCCCTACGAGCAGTACTTC
TRBD1 | - | TRBJ1-2 | TRBV11-1 | CASSLGQEYYGYTF | TGTGCCAGCAGCCTGGGACAGGAGTACTATGGCTACACCTTC
- | - | TRBJ2-2 | TRBV6-5 | CASSYSGAANTGELFF | TGTGCCAGCAGTTACTCGGGGGCCGCGAACACCGGGGAGCTGTTTTTT
- | - | TRBJ2-3 | TRBV27 | CASRRADTQYF | TGTGCCAGCAGACGAGCAGATACGCAGTATTTT
- | - | TRBJ2-7 | TRBV4-1 | CASSQALQGKSWYEQYF | TGCGCCAGCAGCCAAGCTCTACAGGGAAAAAGCTGGTACGAGCAGTACTTC
- | many | TRBJ1-4 | TRBV6-1 | CASSENRGRSNEKLFF | TGTGCCAGCAGTGAAAATCGCGGGAGGTCTAATGAAAAACTGTTTTTT
- | - | TRBJ1-2 | TRBV15 | CATSEGVRGYTF | TGTGCCACCAGCGAGGGGGTGCGGGGCTACACCTTC
TRBD2 | few | TRBJ2-7 | TRBV6-5 | CASSLTSGGAREQYF | TGTGCCAGCAGCTTGACTAGCGGGGGGGCCAGGGAGCAGTACTTC
- | - | TRBJ2-7 | TRBV27 | CASSFFRGPYEQYF | TGTGCCAGCAGTTTCTTTAGAGGGCCCTACGAGCAGTACTTC
- | - | TRBJ2-2 | TRBV5-6 | CASSLTGTGLAGELFF | TGTGCCAGCAGCTTAACAGGGACGGGGTTGGCCGGGGAGCTGTTTTTT
TRBD1 | - | TRBJ2-6 | TRBV5-6 | CASSLHGTGGLSGANVLTF | TGTGCCAGCAGTCTCCACGGGACAGGGGGGTTATCTGGGGCCAACGTCCTGACTTTC
- | - | TRBJ1-4 | TRBV7-2 | CASSTGGGWEKLFF | TGTGCCAGCAGCACCGGGGGAGGGTGGGAAAAACTGTTTTTT
TRBD2 | - | TRBJ2-1 | TRBV7-3 | CASSLKTSGYNEQFF | TGTGCCAGCAGCTTAAAAACTAGCGGATACAATGAGCAGTTCTTC
TRBD2 | - | TRBJ2-7 | TRBV7-8 | CASSLARRGGTYEQYF | TGTGCCAGCAGCTTAGCGCGTCGGGGGGGAACCTACGAGCAGTACTTC
- | few | TRBJ1-2 | TRBV9 | CASSPGGLATVGYTF | TGTGCCAGCAGCCCTGGTGGGCTGGCTACGGTTGGCTACACCTTC
TRBD1 | - | TRBJ2-2 | TRBV12-5 | CASGLGGTDTGELFF | TGTGCTAGTGGTTTGGGGGGGACAGATACCGGGGAGCTGTTTTTT
TRBD1 | - | TRBJ1-4 | TRBV7-8 | CASSLGTALGKLFF | TGTGCCAGCAGCCTCGGGACAGCCCTCGGAAAACTGTTTTTT
- | - | TRBJ1-2 | TRBV19 | CASSGGSGYTF | TGTGCCAGTAGTGGAGGGAGTGGCTACACCTTC